The 5 T cell receptor beta chains in this list originate from one sample, sequenced in a study of molecular identifiers for immune sequencing clone quantification. TCRdb analysed the PCR reads with MiXCR anew, one entry per CDR3 protein. In the table there are about 320,000 distinct CDR3 sequences, 20% to 25% of which are singletons. Sequences were obtained from naive CD8+ T cells from blood, with Jurkat cell RNA spiked in. Described subset: FACS-sorted CD8+CD4-CCR7+CD45RA+ naive T cells. The source of these receptors is a human donor in good health. Some libraries in this study had Jurkat cell RNA spiked in.

The V gene is TRBV19, the J gene TRBJ2-3; the match to TRBD1 covers 8 bases. The CDR3 is 15 residues long. After removal of 5 bases from V and 4 bases from J, the junction contained 8 bases not matched to a gene. Germline values: CDR1 LNHDA, CDR2 SQIVND (reference sequence). The CDR3 region is CASSERQGAADTQYF. The CDR3 bases are TGTGCCAGTAGTGAGAGGCAGGGGGCCGCAGATACGCAGTATTTT. The whole variable domain, filled in from reference TRBV19 and TRBJ2-3, reads DGGITQSPKYLFRKEGQNVTLSCEQNLNHDAMYWYRQDPGQGLRLIYYSQIVNDFQKGDIAEGYSVSREKKESFPLTVTSAQKNPTAFYLCASSERQGAADTQYFGPGTRLTVL.

This clonotype was recorded at least ten times. V gene TRBV12-3 or TRBV12-4 combines with J gene TRBJ2-3; D gene uncertain. This CDR3 spans 14 amino acids. Deletions cut 5 bases from V and 3 bases from J, with 12 bases between. CDR3 amino acids: CASSTPAFTDTQYF. The DNA of the CDR3 is TGTGCCAGCAGTACACCTGCCTTTACAGATACGCAGTATTTT.

The chain carries TRBV11-3 and TRBJ2-7; D may be TRBD1 (6 bases). CDR3 length equals 14 residues. Germline lookup yields CDR1 SGHNT and CDR2 YENEEA. The ends were cut back, 5 bases at V and 1 base at J, with 12 bases in the middle. CDR3 bases: TGTGCCAGCAGCCCGGACGGGACATCCTACGAGCAGTACTTC. Amino acid sequence: CASSPDGTSYEQYF.

Notes on this clonotype: This may come from a read error, since a much larger clone is one base off. The chain carries TRBV5-3 and TRBJ1-2; D not resolved. TRBV5-3 is filed as an ORF, its function uncertain. The CDR3 loop spans 13 amino acids. Trimming removed 8 bases at V and 2 bases at J, with 13 bases between. CDR3 bases: TGTGCCAGCAACACGGAGGGAAACTATGGCTACACCTTC. Encoded protein: CASNTEGNYGYTF.

In regard to this clonotype: This sequence may be a read error, since a much larger clone differs from it by one base. The rearrangement links TRBV30 to TRBJ1-1, with a weak D call TRBD1 (5 bases). Germline V gene data show CDR1 as GTSNPN and CDR2 as SVGIG (reference sequence). Trimming cost V 5 bases and J 7 bases, with 11 bases left between them. This CDR3 is built from 11 residues. The CDR3 coding sequence is TGTGCCTGGGGAGAGGGGTATGAAGCTTTCTTT. Protein sequence: CAWGEGYEAFF.